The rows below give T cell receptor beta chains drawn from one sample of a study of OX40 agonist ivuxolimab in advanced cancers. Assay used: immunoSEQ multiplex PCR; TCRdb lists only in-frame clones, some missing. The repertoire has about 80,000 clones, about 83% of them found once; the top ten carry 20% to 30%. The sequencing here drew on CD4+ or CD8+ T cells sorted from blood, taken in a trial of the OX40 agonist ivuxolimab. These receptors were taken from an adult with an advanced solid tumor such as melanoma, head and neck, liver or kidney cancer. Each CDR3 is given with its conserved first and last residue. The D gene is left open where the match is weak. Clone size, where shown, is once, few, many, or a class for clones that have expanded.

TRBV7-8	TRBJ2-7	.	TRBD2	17	TGTGCCAGCAGCCCTCGCTATATAGCGGGAGAGGTCGACGAGCAGTACTTC	CASSPRYIAGEVDEQYF
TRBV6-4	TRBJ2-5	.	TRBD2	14	TGTGCCAGCAGCCAGACTAGCGGGGAAGAGACCCAGTACTTC	CASSQTSGEETQYF
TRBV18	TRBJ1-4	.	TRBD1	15	TGTGCCAGCTCACCCGTGACAGGGACTAATGAAAAACTGTTTTTT	CASSPVTGTNEKLFF
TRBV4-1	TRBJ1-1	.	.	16	TGCGCCAGCAGCCAAGCCTGGGCAGGGGCGAGCATCGAAGCTTTCTTT	CASSQAWAGASIEAFF
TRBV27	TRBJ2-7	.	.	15	TGTGCCAGCAGACGGTCGGATAGGGAGGACTACGAGCAGTACTTC	CASRRSDREDYEQYF
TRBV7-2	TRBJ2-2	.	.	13	TGTGCCAGCAGCTTCGGAAACACCGGGGAGCTGTTTTTT	CASSFGNTGELFF
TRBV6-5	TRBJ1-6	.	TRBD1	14	TGTGCCAGCAGTACAGGGACAGTTAATTCACCCCTCCACTTT	CASSTGTVNSPLHF
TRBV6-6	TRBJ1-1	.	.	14	TGTGCCAGCACCGACAGGTTAACGAACACTGAAGCTTTCTTT	CASTDRLTNTEAFF
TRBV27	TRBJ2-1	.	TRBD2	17	TGTGCCAGCAGTTTTTGGGGACTAGCGGGGTATAACAATGAGCAGTTCTTC	CASSFWGLAGYNNEQFF
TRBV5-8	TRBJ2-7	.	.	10	TGTGCCAGCAGCTTAGTCGGCCAGCTCTTC	CASSLVGQLF
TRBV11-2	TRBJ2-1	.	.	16	TGTGCCAGCAGCACCTATAGCGGACGCTCCTACAATGAGCAGTTCTTC	CASSTYSGRSYNEQFF
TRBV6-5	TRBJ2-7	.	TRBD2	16	TGTGCCAGCAGTTCCACTAGGACTAGCGGAGTTGGCGAGCAGTACTTC	CASSSTRTSGVGEQYF
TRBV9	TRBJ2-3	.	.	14	TGTGCCAGCAGCGTAGGGGGGTTCGGCGATACGCAGTATTTT	CASSVGGFGDTQYF
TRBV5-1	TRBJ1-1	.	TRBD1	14	TGCGCCAGCAGCTTCCGGGACAGTAATACTGAAGCTTTCTTT	CASSFRDSNTEAFF
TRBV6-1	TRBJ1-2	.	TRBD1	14	TGTGCCAGCATCGGGACAGGGGCAAACTATGGCTACACCTTC	CASIGTGANYGYTF
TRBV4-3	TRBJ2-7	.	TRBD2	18	TGCGCCAGCAGCCAAGAGGAAGCGGGGGGGACAGCGTCCTACGAGCAGTACTTC	CASSQEEAGGTASYEQYF
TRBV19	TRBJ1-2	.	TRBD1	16	TGTGCCAGTAGTAACCTAGGGCCAGGGGGCGACTATGGCTACACCTTC	CASSNLGPGGDYGYTF
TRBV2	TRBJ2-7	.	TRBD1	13	TGTGCCAGCGCCGGGACAGATTTCTACGAGCAGTACTTC	CASAGTDFYEQYF
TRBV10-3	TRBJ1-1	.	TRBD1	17	TGTGCCATCAGGACCGATGGGACAGGGTACCTGAACACTGAAGCTTTCTTT	CAIRTDGTGYLNTEAFF
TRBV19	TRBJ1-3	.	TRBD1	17	TGTGCCAGTAGTCCCGTGGGGACAGGGGGCCGTGGAAACACCATATATTTT	CASSPVGTGGRGNTIYF
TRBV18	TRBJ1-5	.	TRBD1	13	TGTGCCAGCTCACCACAGGGGGCTCAGCCCCAGCATTTT	CASSPQGAQPQHF
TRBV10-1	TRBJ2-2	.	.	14	TGCGCCAGCAGTGACCCGGGGGTTACCGGGGAGCTGTTTTTT	CASSDPGVTGELFF
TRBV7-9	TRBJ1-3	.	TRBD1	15	TGTGCCAGCAGCTTTGGGACAGGGGATGGGGACACCATATATTTT	CASSFGTGDGDTIYF
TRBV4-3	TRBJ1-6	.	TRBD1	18	TGCGCCAGCAGCCAAGATTGGACCCCGGGACAGGGGACTTCACCCCTCCACTTT	CASSQDWTPGQGTSPLHF
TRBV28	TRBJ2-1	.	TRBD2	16	TGTGCCAGCAGTTTCCGGGGAGCGGGGGGGGACAATGAGCAGTTCTTC	CASSFRGAGGDNEQFF
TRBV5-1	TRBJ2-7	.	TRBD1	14	TGCGCCAGCAGCTTACAGGGGACCTTCTACGAGCAGTACTTC	CASSLQGTFYEQYF
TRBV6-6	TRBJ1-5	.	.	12	TGTGCCAGCAGTTACTCGGGGCAGCCCCAGCATTTT	CASSYSGQPQHF
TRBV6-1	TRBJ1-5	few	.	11	TGTGCCAGCAGTTACCGGCCGCCCCAGCATTTT	CASSYRPPQHF
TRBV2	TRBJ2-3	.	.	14	TGTGCCAGCAGTGAAGGATGGGTTTCGGATACGCAGTATTTT	CASSEGWVSDTQYF
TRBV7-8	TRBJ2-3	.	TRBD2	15	TGTGCCAGCAGCTTATATGGCGGGGGAACAGATACGCAGTATTTT	CASSLYGGGTDTQYF
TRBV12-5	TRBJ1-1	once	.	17	TGTGCTAGTGGTTTGGATGTGGGGGCGTACATGAACACTGAAGCTTTCTTT	CASGLDVGAYMNTEAFF
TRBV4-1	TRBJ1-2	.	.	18	TGCGCCAGCAGCCCATACAAAGAGACGGCCCACACTAACTATGGCTACACCTTC	CASSPYKETAHTNYGYTF
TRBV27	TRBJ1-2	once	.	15	TGTGCCAGCAGCCCCTCAGGAGTCGTGTCCGCTGGCTACACCTTC	CASSPSGVVSAGYTF
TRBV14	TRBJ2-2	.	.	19	TGTGCCAGCAGCCAAGATTATAATCGGACAGACCCGAACACCGGGGAGCTGTTTTTT	CASSQDYNRTDPNTGELFF
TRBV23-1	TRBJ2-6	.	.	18	TGCGCCAGCAGTACACGTTCGCCGCAACAAAGTCGGGCCAACGTCCTGACTTTC	CASSTRSPQQSRANVLTF
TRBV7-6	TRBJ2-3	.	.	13	TGTGCCAGCAGCTTAATCGCTCGGGATACGCAGTATTTT	CASSLIARDTQYF
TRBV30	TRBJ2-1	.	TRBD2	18	TGTGCCTTTCCTTCCGGGACTAGCGGGAGTACGGCCTACAATGAGCAGTTCTTC	CAFPSGTSGSTAYNEQFF
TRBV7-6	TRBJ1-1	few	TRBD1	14	TGTGCCAGCAGCTCCAGGGGGAGGAACACTGAAGCTTTCTTT	CASSSRGRNTEAFF
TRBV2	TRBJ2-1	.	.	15	TGTGCCAGTTCACTAGACCAGAGCTCCTACAATGAGCAGTTCTTC	CASSLDQSSYNEQFF
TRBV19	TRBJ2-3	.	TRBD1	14	TGTGCCAGTAGGGCGACAGGGTTCGGGGATACGCAGTATTTT	CASRATGFGDTQYF
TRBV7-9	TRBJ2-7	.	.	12	TGTGCCAGCAGCCTCCTGGGGTACGAGCAGTACTTC	CASSLLGYEQYF
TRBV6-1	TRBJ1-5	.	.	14	TGTGCCAGCACCGTCACGGGGGGAAATCAGCCCCAGCATTTT	CASTVTGGNQPQHF
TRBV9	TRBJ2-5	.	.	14	TGTGCCAGCAGCGCGCGCCGAGGGGGAGAGACCCAGTACTTC	CASSARRGGETQYF
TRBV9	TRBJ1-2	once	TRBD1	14	TGTGCCAGCAGCCCGGGACAGGGGAACTATGGCTACACCTTC	CASSPGQGNYGYTF
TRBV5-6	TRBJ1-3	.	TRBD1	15	TGTGCCAGCAGCTTGGACAGGGGTTCTGGAAACACCATATATTTT	CASSLDRGSGNTIYF
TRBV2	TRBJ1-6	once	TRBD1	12	TGTGCCAGCAGTGAACAAGCACAGGGGCCCACCTTT	CASSEQAQGPTF
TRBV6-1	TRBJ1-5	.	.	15	TGTGCCAGCAGCGTCGCAGGGGCGAGGGTTCAGCCCCAGCATTTT	CASSVAGARVQPQHF
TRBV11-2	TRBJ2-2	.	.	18	TGTGCCAGCAGCTTATTGTCCTTACGCGAATCGAACACCGGGGAGCTGTTTTTT	CASSLLSLRESNTGELFF
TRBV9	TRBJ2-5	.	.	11	TGTGCCAGCAGCTCAGGAGAGACCCAGTACTTC	CASSSGETQYF
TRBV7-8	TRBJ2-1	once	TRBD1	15	TGTGCCAGCCGACGTCCGGGACAGGGCTCACGAGAGCAGTTCTTC	CASRRPGQGSREQFF
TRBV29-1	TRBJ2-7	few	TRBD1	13	TGCAGCGTTGTCGCGACAGGGGCCTACGAGCAGTACTTC	CSVVATGAYEQYF
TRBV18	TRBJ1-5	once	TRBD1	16	TGTGCCAGCTCACCGTTGAGGGGGCAGAGCAATCAGCCCCAGCATTTT	CASSPLRGQSNQPQHF
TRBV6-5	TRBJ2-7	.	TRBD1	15	TGTGCCAGCAGTTACTCGACTGAGGGGGCGGACGAGCAGTACTTC	CASSYSTEGADEQYF
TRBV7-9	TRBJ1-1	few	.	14	TGTGCCAGCAGATTCGGGAGTGCGAACACTGAAGCTTTCTTT	CASRFGSANTEAFF
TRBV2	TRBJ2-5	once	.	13	TGTGCCAGCAGTGAGCGGGGACAAGAGACCCAGTACTTC	CASSERGQETQYF
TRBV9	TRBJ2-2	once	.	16	TGTGCCAGCAGCCCGGGGATCGACGTTTTCACCGGGGAGCTGTTTTTT	CASSPGIDVFTGELFF
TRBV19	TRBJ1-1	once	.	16	TGTGCCAGTAGTATAGCTTCGGGGAGGGGAAATACTGAAGCTTTCTTT	CASSIASGRGNTEAFF
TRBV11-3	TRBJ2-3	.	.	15	TGTGCCAGCAGCTTAGGGACGGACACCACAGATACGCAGTATTTT	CASSLGTDTTDTQYF
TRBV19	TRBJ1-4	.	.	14	TGTGCCAGTAGTCGGCAGGGAGGGGATGAAAAACTGTTTTTT	CASSRQGGDEKLFF
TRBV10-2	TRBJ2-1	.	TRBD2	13	TGCGCCTCCACAAAGCGGGGGTACAATGAGCAGTTCTTC	CASTKRGYNEQFF